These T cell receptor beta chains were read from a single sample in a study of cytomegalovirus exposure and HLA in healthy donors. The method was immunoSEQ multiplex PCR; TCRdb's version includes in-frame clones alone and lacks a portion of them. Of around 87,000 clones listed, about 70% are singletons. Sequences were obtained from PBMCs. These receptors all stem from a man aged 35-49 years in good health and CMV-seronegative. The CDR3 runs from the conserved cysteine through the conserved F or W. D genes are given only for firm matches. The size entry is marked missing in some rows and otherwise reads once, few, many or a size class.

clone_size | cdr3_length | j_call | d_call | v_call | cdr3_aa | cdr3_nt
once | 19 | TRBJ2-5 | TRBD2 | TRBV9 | CASSVEAMGLAVPQETQYF | TGTGCCAGCAGCGTAGAAGCTATGGGACTAGCGGTTCCCCAAGAGACCCAGTACTTC
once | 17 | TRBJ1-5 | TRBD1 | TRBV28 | CASSMFGTGKHSQPQHF | TGTGCCAGCAGTATGTTCGGGACAGGGAAACATAGTCAGCCCCAGCATTTT
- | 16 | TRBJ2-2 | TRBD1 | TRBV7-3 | CASSPRGTGGPGELFF | TGTGCCAGCAGCCCAAGGGGGACAGGGGGGCCCGGGGAGCTGTTTTTT
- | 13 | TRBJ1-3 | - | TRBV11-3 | CASSLDARNTIYF | TGTGCCAGCAGCTTAGATGCTAGAAACACCATATATTTT
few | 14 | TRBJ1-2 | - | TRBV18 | CASSNREFNYGYTF | TGTGCCAGCTCGAACAGAGAATTTAACTATGGCTACACCTTC
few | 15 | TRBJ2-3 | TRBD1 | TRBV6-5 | CASTALQGSTDTQYF | TGTGCCAGCACCGCCCTACAGGGGTCCACAGATACGCAGTATTTT
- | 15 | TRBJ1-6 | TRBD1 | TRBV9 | CASSVGDREPSPLHF | TGTGCCAGCAGCGTAGGGGACAGGGAACCCTCACCCCTCCACTTT
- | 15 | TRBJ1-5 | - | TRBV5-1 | CASSLEGQGGGTQHF | TGCGCCAGCAGCTTGGAAGGGCAGGGTGGTGGGACCCAGCATTTT
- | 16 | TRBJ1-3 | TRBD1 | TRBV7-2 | CASSPPGQGSGNTIYF | TGTGCCAGCAGCCCCCCGGGACAGGGGTCTGGAAACACCATATATTTT
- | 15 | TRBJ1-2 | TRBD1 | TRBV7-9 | CASSLSRDRGRGYTF | TGTGCCAGCAGCTTATCCCGGGACAGGGGACGTGGCTACACCTTC
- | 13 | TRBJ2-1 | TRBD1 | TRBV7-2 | CASKRQGYNEQFF | TGTGCCAGCAAAAGACAGGGTTACAATGAGCAGTTCTTC
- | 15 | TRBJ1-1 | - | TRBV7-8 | CASSLSPGGVTEAFF | TGTGCCAGCAGCTTATCCCCCGGGGGGGTGACTGAAGCTTTCTTT
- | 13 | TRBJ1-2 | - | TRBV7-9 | CASSLAVRGADTF | TGTGCCAGCAGCTTAGCAGTCAGGGGCGCGGACACCTTC
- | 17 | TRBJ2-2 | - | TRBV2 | CASPAGSGEKWTGELFF | TGTGCCAGCCCCGCAGGCTCGGGGGAAAAATGGACCGGGGAGCTGTTTTTT
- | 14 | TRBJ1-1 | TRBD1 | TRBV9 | CASSVEGGNTEAFF | TGTGCCAGCAGCGTAGAAGGGGGCAACACTGAAGCTTTCTTT
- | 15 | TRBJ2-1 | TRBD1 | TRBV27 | CASSFGPGGLNEQFF | TGTGCCAGCAGTTTCGGACCAGGGGGCCTAAATGAGCAGTTCTTC
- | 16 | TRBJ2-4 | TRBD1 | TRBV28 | CASSLGQVVAKNIQYF | TGTGCCAGCAGCCTGGGACAGGTTGTAGCCAAAAACATTCAGTACTTC
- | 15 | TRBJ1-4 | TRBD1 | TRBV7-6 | CASSPNRGSLEKLFF | TGTGCCAGCAGCCCGAACAGGGGCTCTCTCGAAAAACTGTTTTTT
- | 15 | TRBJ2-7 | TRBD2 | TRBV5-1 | CASSWGLAEDYEQYF | TGCGCCAGCAGCTGGGGACTAGCGGAGGACTACGAGCAGTACTTC
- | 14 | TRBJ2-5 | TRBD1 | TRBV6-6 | CASSYLGQQETQYF | TGTGCCAGCAGCTACTTGGGACAGCAAGAGACCCAGTACTTC
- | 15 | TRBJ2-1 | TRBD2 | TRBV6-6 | CASSYGTSGGPPQFF | TGTGCCAGCAGTTACGGGACTAGCGGGGGGCCCCCCCAGTTCTTC
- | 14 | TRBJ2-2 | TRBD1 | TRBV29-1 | CSAGTGGADGELFF | TGCAGCGCCGGGACAGGGGGCGCCGACGGGGAGCTGTTTTTT
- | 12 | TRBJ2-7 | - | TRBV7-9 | CASSLVGIEQYF | TGTGCCAGCAGCTTAGTCGGTATCGAGCAGTACTTC
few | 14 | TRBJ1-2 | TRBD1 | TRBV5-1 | CASSVAGTGDGYTF | TGCGCCAGCAGCGTAGCCGGGACAGGGGACGGCTACACCTTC
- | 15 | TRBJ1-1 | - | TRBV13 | CASSLGRAGVTEAFF | TGTGCCAGCAGCTTAGGCCGGGCAGGGGTAACTGAAGCTTTCTTT
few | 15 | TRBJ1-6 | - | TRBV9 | CASSVGRRRNSPLHF | TGTGCCAGCAGCGTAGGTAGGCGGAGAAATTCACCCCTCCACTTT
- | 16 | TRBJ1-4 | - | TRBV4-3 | CASSQEWRRSNEKLFF | TGCGCCAGCAGTCAAGAGTGGAGACGGAGCAATGAAAAACTGTTTTTT
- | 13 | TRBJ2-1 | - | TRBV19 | CASSIPRGNEQFF | TGTGCCAGTAGTATCCCCAGGGGCAATGAGCAGTTCTTC
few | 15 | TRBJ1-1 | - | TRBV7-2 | CASSQDRTGNTEAFF | TGTGCCAGCAGCCAAGATAGAACAGGGAACACTGAAGCTTTCTTT
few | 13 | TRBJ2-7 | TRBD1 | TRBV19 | CASSQTGYGEQYF | TGTGCCAGTAGCCAGACAGGGTATGGGGAGCAGTACTTC
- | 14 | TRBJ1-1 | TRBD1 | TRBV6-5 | CASSKTGANTEAFF | TGTGCCAGCAGTAAAACAGGGGCGAACACTGAAGCTTTCTTT
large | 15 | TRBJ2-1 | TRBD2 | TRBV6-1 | CASSETSGGSEEQFF | TGTGCCAGCAGTGAGACTAGCGGGGGCTCCGAGGAGCAGTTCTTC
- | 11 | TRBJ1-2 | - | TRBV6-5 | CASRGGYGYTF | TGTGCCAGCAGGGGGGGCTATGGCTACACCTTC
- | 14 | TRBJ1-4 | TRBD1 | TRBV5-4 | CASSSGTGGEKLFF | TGTGCCAGCAGCTCGGGGACAGGGGGTGAAAAACTGTTTTTT
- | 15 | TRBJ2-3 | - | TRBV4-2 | CASSPGLSSTDTQYF | TGTGCCAGCAGCCCTGGACTCTCCAGCACAGATACGCAGTATTTT
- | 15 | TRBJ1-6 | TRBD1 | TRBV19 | CASSNLDRGVSPLHF | TGTGCCAGTAGTAACCTCGACAGGGGAGTTTCACCCCTCCACTTT
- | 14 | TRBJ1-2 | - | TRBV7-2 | CASSLVGRNYGYTF | TGTGCCAGCAGCTTAGTTGGCAGGAACTATGGCTACACCTTC
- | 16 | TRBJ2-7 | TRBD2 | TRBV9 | CASSVALAGAHYEQYF | TGTGCCAGCAGCGTAGCCTTAGCGGGGGCCCACTACGAGCAGTACTTC
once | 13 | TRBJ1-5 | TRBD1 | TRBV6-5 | CASSPRGNQPQHF | TGTGCCAGCAGTCCCAGGGGGAATCAGCCCCAGCATTTT
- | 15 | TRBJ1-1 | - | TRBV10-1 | CASSEYRVMNTEAFF | TGCGCCAGCAGTGAGTATCGGGTCATGAACACTGAAGCTTTCTTT
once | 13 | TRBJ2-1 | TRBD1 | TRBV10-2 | CASTGGRYNEQFF | TGCGCCAGCACAGGGGGTCGGTACAATGAGCAGTTCTTC
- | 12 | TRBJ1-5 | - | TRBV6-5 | CASRQEGQPQHF | TGTGCCAGCAGACAGGAGGGTCAGCCCCAGCATTTT
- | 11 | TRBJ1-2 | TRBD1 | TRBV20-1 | CSALDRPGYTF | TGCAGTGCATTGGACAGGCCTGGCTACACCTTC
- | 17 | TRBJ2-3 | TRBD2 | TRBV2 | CASRRTSGGAIADTQYF | TGTGCCAGCAGGAGGACTAGCGGGGGGGCAATTGCAGATACGCAGTATTTT
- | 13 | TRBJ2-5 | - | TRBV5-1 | CASNVTEQETQYF | TGCGCCAGCAACGTCACTGAACAAGAGACCCAGTACTTC
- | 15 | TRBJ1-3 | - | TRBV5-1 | CATSPGEPSGNTIYF | TGCGCCACCAGCCCGGGGGAGCCATCTGGAAACACCATATATTTT
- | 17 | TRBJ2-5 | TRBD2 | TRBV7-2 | CASSFRLAGTPWETQYF | TGTGCCAGCAGCTTTCGACTAGCGGGGACCCCCTGGGAGACCCAGTACTTC
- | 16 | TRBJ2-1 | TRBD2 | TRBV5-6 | CASNPGLAGVDNEQFF | TGTGCCAGCAACCCGGGACTAGCGGGGGTCGACAATGAGCAGTTCTTC
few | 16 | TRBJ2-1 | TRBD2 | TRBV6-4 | CASSDSVSGGANEQFF | TGTGCCAGCAGTGACTCGGTGAGCGGGGGGGCCAATGAGCAGTTCTTC
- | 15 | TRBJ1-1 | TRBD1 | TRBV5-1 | CASSVPGQGFSEAFF | TGCGCCAGCAGCGTCCCGGGACAGGGGTTCTCTGAAGCTTTCTTT
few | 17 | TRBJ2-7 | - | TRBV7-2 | CASSQAPLRAGGYEQYF | TGTGCCAGCAGCCAAGCACCGTTGCGTGCAGGTGGCTACGAGCAGTACTTC
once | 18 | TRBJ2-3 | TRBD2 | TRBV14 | CASRPGPLAGGSTDTQYF | TGTGCCAGCAGACCAGGTCCCCTAGCGGGGGGTAGCACAGATACGCAGTATTTT
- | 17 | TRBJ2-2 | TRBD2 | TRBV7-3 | CASSLKAQRGVGGELFF | TGTGCCAGCAGCTTAAAGGCCCAGCGGGGGGTCGGCGGGGAGCTGTTTTTT
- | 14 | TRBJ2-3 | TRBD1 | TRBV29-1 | CSVGTGRLADTQYF | TGCAGCGTTGGGACAGGGAGGTTAGCAGATACGCAGTATTTT
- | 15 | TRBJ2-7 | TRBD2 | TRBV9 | CASSVERGGRNEQYF | TGTGCCAGCAGCGTCGAGCGGGGGGGCCGGAACGAGCAGTACTTC
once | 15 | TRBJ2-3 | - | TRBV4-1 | CASSQVSSSTDTQYF | TGCGCCAGCAGCCAAGTTTCTTCTAGCACAGATACGCAGTATTTT
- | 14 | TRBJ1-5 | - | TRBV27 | CASSYENSNQPQHF | TGTGCCAGCAGCTATGAGAATAGCAATCAGCCCCAGCATTTT
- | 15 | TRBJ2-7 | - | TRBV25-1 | CASSELVTGAYEQYF | TGTGCCAGCAGTGAACTTGTCACAGGAGCCTACGAGCAGTACTTC
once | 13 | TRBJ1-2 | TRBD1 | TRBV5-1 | CASSSGQGRGYTF | TGCGCCAGCAGCTCTGGACAGGGCCGGGGCTACACCTTC